This T cell receptor (beta chain) was recorded in a study of blood T cells in healthy people across ages. Ten or more counts support this clonotype. Its antigen is not known. The CDR3 spans 13 residues. The V end was cut by 1 base, the J end by 4 bases, with 7 bases between. Germline CDR1 and CDR2: SGHVS and FNYEAQ. All donors came from Russia, were Caucasian and healthy, and spanned ages about 6 to 100. Each individual donor underwent a draw of approximately 10 milliliters of peripheral blood. Study findings and constraints: The donors' CMV status was not determined, possibly confounding changes in expanded clonotypes. Naive CD4+ cells and diversity were both higher in long-lived donors than in aged donors.

Next came a second PCR, run for about 7 to 12 cycles, which used a sample-barcoded 5' primer along with a J-beta primer mix. TCRdb re-analysed the 5' RACE reads in MiXCR, keeping a single row per CDR3 protein. The sample includes 1,800,000 or so distinct CDR3 sequences, roughly two fifths seen only once; the top ten take more than 20%. V is TRBV7-6 and J is TRBJ2-5, with D uncertain. The sequence was obtained from a human donor in good health. Sequenced: blood. The CDR3 reads CASSLGLVETQYF. As DNA, the CDR3 is TGTGCCAGCAGCTTAGGTTTGGTAGAGACCCAGTACTTC. The complete variable domain, with remaining parts taken from reference TRBV7-6 and TRBJ2-5, reads GAGVSQSPRYKVTKRGQDVALRCDPISGHVSLYWYRQALGQGPEFLTYFNYEAQQDKSGLPNDRFSAERPEGSISTLTIQRTEQRDSAMYRCASSLGLVETQYFGPGTRLLVL.